The 9 T cell receptor beta chains in this list originate from one sample, sequenced in a study of human T cells and chemical hapten exposure. Time point denoted: patch test 2, 6 weeks after DPC sensitization. Treatment indicated: therapeutic diphenylcyclopropenone sensitization with weekly scalp DPC. From the RACE reads, TCRdb called clonotypes with MiXCR, one entry per CDR3 protein. The table shows 110,000 or so distinct CDR3 sequences, with roughly a tenth occurring only once. The sequences come from whole blood, collected in connection with sensitization to the hapten diphenylcyclopropenone (DPC). The receptor set was obtained from a woman in her thirties or forties with alopecia areata. Some clones in this sample may be carry-over from other donors' samples.

The table lists this clonotype with a few counts. The chain couples TRBV12-3 or TRBV12-4 to TRBJ1-5, with TRBD1 identical over 9 bases. V lost 6 bases and J lost 6; bases outside the gene matches: 9. The length of the CDR3 is 15 residues. CDR3 loop: CASRLGQGKSQPQHF. The DNA of the CDR3 is TGTGCCAGCAGACTAGGACAGGGGAAAAGTCAGCCCCAGCATTTT.

The table lists this clonotype with a few counts. V gene TRBV10-3 combines with J gene TRBJ2-3; TRBD2 is a possible D gene (5 bases). This CDR3 region has 13 residues. The V gene's germline CDR1 is ENHRY and CDR2 SYGVKD. Trimming left V 5 bases short and J 2 bases short, with 8 bases between. In DNA form, the CDR3 reads TGTGCCATCAGTACGGAGGACACAGATACGCAGTATTTT. Amino acids: CAISTEDTDTQYF.

This clonotype appeared a few times. The genes are TRBV14 and TRBJ2-5; tentative D call: TRBD2 (5 bases). V was cut by 3 bases and J by 4 bases, with 15 bases left in between. Per the germline V gene, CDR1 is SGHDN and CDR2 is FVKESK. The CDR3 runs to 15 residues. The CDR3 nucleotides are TGTGCCAGCAGCCACTGGACTTACCTGGGAGAGACCCAGTACTTC. It codes for CASSHWTYLGETQYF. Drawing the rest from reference TRBV14 and TRBJ2-5, the complete variable domain is EAGVTQFPSHSVIEKGQTVTLRCDPISGHDNLYWYRRVMGKEIKFLLHFVKESKQDESGMPNNRFLAERTGGTYSTLKVQPAELEDSGVYFCASSHWTYLGETQYFGPGTRLLVL.

Ten or more counts support this clonotype. This chain links TRBV11-2 with TRBJ1-1; the match to TRBD1 covers 7 bases. This CDR3 region has 17 residues. V shed 0 bases, J shed 1 base, and the junction held 8 bases outside the gene matches. Germline CDR1 and CDR2: SGHAT and FQNNGV. This CDR3 reads CASSLDRWDSANTEAFF. The CDR3 nucleotides read TGTGCCAGCAGCTTAGACCGCTGGGACAGCGCGAACACTGAAGCTTTCTTT.

This clonotype has just a few counts. The V and J genes are TRBV18 and TRBJ2-7; 7 bases are shared with TRBD1. Germline loops: CDR1 KGHSH, CDR2 LQKENI. Unmatched junction bases numbered 1, after V lost 3 bases and J lost 2 bases. The CDR3 is made up of 13 amino acids. CDR3 sequence reads: CASSPGQTYEQYF. The CDR3 DNA follows: TGTGCCAGCTCACCGGGACAGACCTACGAGCAGTACTTC. Full variable domain (remainder filled in from reference TRBV18 and TRBJ2-7): NAGVMQNPRHLVRRRGQEARLRCSPMKGHSHVYWYRQLPEEGLKFMVYLQKENIIDESGMPKERFSAEFPKEGPSILRIQQVVRGDSAAYFCASSPGQTYEQYFGPGTRLTVT.

This clonotype was observed many times. This chain connects TRBV6-2 or TRBV6-3 to TRBJ1-5; D perhaps matches TRBD1 (5 bases). Trimming pared 6 bases from V and 9 bases from J, leaving 9 bases between. Germline CDR1 reads MNHEY; CDR2 reads SVGEGT. CDR3 size: 11 residues. CDR3 coding DNA: TGTGCCAGCAGCCTGAGGGGGCCCCAGCATTTT. Protein sequence: CASSLRGPQHF.

This sequence joins TRBV4-3 and TRBJ2-5; TRBD2 might be the D (6 bases). Trimming took 1 base from V and 4 from J, leaving 13 bases between them. The CDR3 has 15 amino acids. The germline V gene has CDR1 LGHNA and CDR2 YSLEER. The CDR3 loop reads CASSQGNRRGETQYF. Here the CDR3 DNA reads TGCGCCAGCAGCCAAGGGAATAGGAGGGGAGAGACCCAGTACTTC.

There are a few counts of this clonotype. The CDR3 sequence is CSVGLTSYEQYF. DNA of the CDR3: TGCAGCGTAGGACTGACCTCCTACGAGCAGTACTTC. The gene calls are TRBV29-1 and TRBJ2-7, with D tentatively TRBD2 (5 bases). CDR3 length: 12 amino acids. Trimming removed 6 bases at V and 0 bases at J, with 9 bases between. Germline V gives CDR1 SQVTM, CDR2 ANQGSEA.

This clonotype has just a few counts. The chain combines TRBV11-1 with TRBJ1-1; D unclear. V lost 2 bases and J lost 7, with 11 bases in between. This CDR3 is 13 amino acids long. Germline assignment: CDR1 SGHAT and CDR2 FQDESV (reference sequence). CDR3 sequence (DNA): TGTGCCAGCAGCTTACGACTCCCCGGTGAAGCTTTCTTT. Amino acid sequence: CASSLRLPGEAFF.